The 2 T cell receptor beta chains below come from one sample, sequenced in a study of T cell repertoires in cytomegalovirus infection. Their cognate antigens are unknown. TCRdb used MiXCR to reprocess the reads, holding one entry per CDR3 protein. The top ten hold roughly 12% of the sample, which has roughly 860,000 distinct CDR3 sequences, about 33% seen once. The specimen was cultured CD8+ T cells from PBMCs, collected from culture after CMV antigen stimulation. All receptors derive from a human donor in good health (CMV status not recorded). Some clones in this sample may be carry-over from other donors' samples.

This clonotype appeared a few times. The chain links TRBV7-2 to TRBJ1-6; TRBD1 is a possible D gene (6 bases). This CDR3 has 15 residues. CDR1 SGHTA and CDR2 FQGNSA come from the germline V gene. Trimming removed 1 base from V and 5 bases from J, with 9 bases in between. The CDR3 sequence: CASSLEDSHNSPLHF. The CDR3 DNA is TGTGCCAGCAGCTTAGAGGACAGCCATAATTCACCCCTCCACTTT.

This chain uses TRBV2 with TRBJ1-5, with unresolved D. Germline-derived CDR1 and CDR2 are SNHLY and FYNNEI. V shed 8 bases and J shed 0 bases, with 14 bases lying between them. The CDR3 runs to 15 residues. The CDR3, as DNA: TGTGCCAGCTTAGATCCGGGCCATAGCAATCAGCCCCAGCATTTT. It translates to CASLDPGHSNQPQHF.